This T cell receptor beta chain was observed in a study of T-cell memory formation after mild COVID-19. Deletions cut 0 bases from V and 2 bases from J, with 5 bases between. The germline CDR1 and CDR2 sequences are SEHNR and FQNEAQ (reference sequence). The CDR3 is made up of 13 amino acids. TCRdb fed the 5' RACE reads into MiXCR, producing one record per CDR3 protein. Here the sample spans about 190,000 distinct CDR3 sequences, around 19% being singletons. The genes are TRBV7-9 and TRBJ2-7, with unresolved D. The sample consisted of PBMCs or a T cell subset sorted from them (not recorded which). This TCR derives from an adult woman who had mild COVID-19 (a few samples of this study predate the infection). Cell type and time point are not known. The CDR3 protein is CASSLAVTYEQYF. CDR3 DNA: TGTGCCAGCAGCTTAGCGGTTACCTACGAGCAGTACTTC.